The text below deals with one T cell receptor beta chain. No antigen is known for it. Healthy donors had no documented immune events, such as infections, while sampled. This record belongs to a study of identifying expanded T cells in peripheral blood. Profiled with immunoSEQ multiplex PCR; TCRdb holds only in-frame clones, not every one. The sample has some 99,000 clones, 88% seen once. The V end lost 6 bases, the J end lost 5 bases, and 17 bases lay between the germline ends. From germline, CDR1 is KGHSH and CDR2 LQKENI. This CDR3 comprises 15 residues. Study conclusions and caveats: Roughly two-week clone count variance significantly increased as total template count grew.

The chain couples TRBV18 to TRBJ2-1; D possibly corresponds to TRBD1 (5 bases). Source material: blood. This clonotype was obtained from a person between 18 and 70 years old in good health. CDR3 sequence: CASSQQESNNNEQFF. For the CDR3, the DNA is TGTGCCAGCTCTCAACAGGAGAGTAATAACAATGAGCAGTTCTTC. The full variable domain, with the rest looked up from reference TRBV18 and TRBJ2-1, is NAGVMQNPRHLVRRRGQEARLRCSPMKGHSHVYWYRQLPEEGLKFMVYLQKENIIDESGMPKERFSAEFPKEGPSILRIQQVVRGDSAAYFCASSQQESNNNEQFFGPGTRLTVL.